This paragraph reports one T cell receptor beta chain. Its antigen is not yet known. The sample holds no much larger clone one base away, and base qualities are not on file. This sample stems from a study of cytomegalovirus exposure and HLA in healthy donors (dated 2017 in TCRdb). With regard to the full study: An earlier analysis of several hundred of the donors reported about 280 Gb of sequence data and 95 million to 120 million unique TCR beta sequences obtained from 180 million or so T cells. On average, 235,054 unique TCR beta nucleotide sequences were sequenced per donor among 398 genotyped donors of the cohort, with around 19% of those sequences being non-productive. Every discovery cohort repertoire had been produced on one sequencing platform. A later analysis re-analyzed previously published TCR beta repertoires from roughly 690 donors and added high-resolution HLA genotyping to study TCR occurrence patterns. An earlier analysis of more than 450 of the donors used high-throughput TCR beta sequencing to judge whether each TCR beta V gene segment behaved as functional or pseudogenic. High-throughput TCR immunosequencing, statistical association of individual TCRs with disease status, and machine learning were combined to predict cytomegalovirus infection status. A later genetic analysis took genome-wide SNP genotypes for about 55% of the 666 donors and used that subset as a discovery cohort. Of the 350 to 450 genotyped donors, over 70% fell in the genetic ancestry cluster associated with self-reported Caucasian donors. Class I and class II HLA loci were covered by the typing at four-digit resolution. The number of donors typed differed by locus, with about 629-640 for A, B, C, DRB1 and DQB1, around 500 for DQA1, over 600 for DPA1, and 472 for DPB1. Approximately 300 gigabases of sequencing data and approximately 92 million unique TCR sequences made up an early release that covered some 640 HLA-typed donors. The study profiled the T cell repertoires of about 720 subjects by immunosequencing and related them to cytomegalovirus serostatus. Donor age, sex, ethnicity and CMV serostatus were compiled together with the repertoire data. Because of strong linkage in the cohort, roughly five DR-DQ haplotypes were treated as single units for association and clustering. The study aimed to test whether signatures of past pathogen exposure could be identified by cataloging public T cell receptors. In the later analysis, no new phenotypic data were used to find candidate immune exposures; instead, reliance was placed on TCR beta sequences and their occurrence across donors. A separate validation cohort of 90 to 150 different subjects was used in addition to the approximately 610-subject first cohort. Here is what the overall study found, with its caveats: The study listed 150 to 200 TCR beta chains as associated with cytomegalovirus. The classifier was reported to diagnose cytomegalovirus status with high specificity and sensitivity in both the original cohort and the validation cohort. Some IMGT-functional V segments, including TRBV6-2 and TRBV6-3, could not be distinguished by the 87-base-pair reads and were therefore excluded. In a later analysis, most CMV-associated TCR beta chains were found to appear HLA-restricted, with HLA associations seemingly driven largely by CMV exposure. Most TCR sequences were observed very rarely across donors, whereas some public TCRs were present in many individuals. The authors suggested that the approach could potentially be generalized to other disease states and immunological phenotypes. Linkage disequilibrium might explain the correlated functional status among segregating V segments, but an unknown experimental factor could not be ruled out. According to a later genetic analysis, donors in an Asian-associated ancestry cluster had fewer N-insertions in productive TCRs than the approximately 700-donor mean. When HLA alleles, especially DR and DQ, strongly co-occurred, TCR associations were difficult to assign to individual alleles. In this cohort, only TCR beta chains were sequenced, and detectable features were limited by the absence of alpha or paired-chain data. CMV serostatus was the only immune exposure information available for the cohort. Because counts were too low, around 17 rarely observed V segments, including chromosome 9 orphons, were left out of the earlier analysis of a few hundred of the donors. A later analysis associated roughly 17,000 TCR beta sequences with specific HLA alleles at a false discovery rate of 0.05. In an earlier analysis of roughly 560 of the donors, most TCR beta V segments were observed in productive rearrangements about 87% or about 30% of the time, broadly matching IMGT annotations. Sequencing depth was assumed to be roughly uniform across donors in the presence/absence analyses, though that assumption may not hold. A further reported finding was that TCR beta sequences accurately predicted the HLA-A and HLA-B alleles for most subjects in the first cohort. A cluster of highly shared sequence variants was judged likely to be a technical artifact of the sequencing pipeline. Three of the identified cytomegalovirus-associated TCR beta chains were confirmed in vitro to be specific for cytomegalovirus antigens. According to a later analysis, TCR association rates differed among HLA loci, with DRB1 alleles showing the most associated TCRs and HLA-C alleles showing the fewest. Several of the top co-occurrence clusters appeared to be linked to parvovirus B19, influenza, CMV and Epstein-Barr virus, according to a later analysis. An association between a missense DCLRE1C variant and V-gene and J-gene trimming of TCR beta chains was found in a later genetic analysis and replicated in an independent cohort. Because some donors lacked HLA typing at each locus, the association tests relied only on the typed subset. A later analysis found that HLA-associated TCR beta chains were more clonally expanded and had lower generation probabilities than equally common non-associated chains.

The cohort consisted of 650 to 850 healthy bone marrow donors. At the time of sampling, every cohort member was nominally healthy, though immune exposures that went unrecorded were likely present. The donor tested CMV seropositive and was one of the 289 seropositive cohort members. Every donor gave a peripheral blood sample, and the peripheral blood mononuclear cells from that sample were used for TCR beta sequencing. The Qiagen DNeasy Blood Extraction Kit was used to extract genomic DNA from the blood cell samples. The CDR3 has 13 amino acids, counting the end cysteine and phenylalanine. The kept DNA is CDR3 alone, 39 bases in frame from the first base. From a lookup of the germline V gene, CDR1 and CDR2 are SGHAT and FQNNGV. V and J are trimmed by 3 bases and 4 bases, and the gene matches miss 3 bases of the junction. The library was obtained by the immunoSEQ multiplex PCR assay. A mixture of 60 forward primers for TCR Vbeta segments and 13 reverse primers for TCR Jbeta segments was used in the multiplex PCR. The CDR3 region of rearranged TCR beta genes was amplified from genomic DNA by a multiplex PCR assay. On the Illumina HiSeq System, the amplified TCR beta libraries were sequenced as 87-base-pair reads. Processing in the source paper ran as follows. In a later analysis, about 80 million unique TCR beta chains were counted across the roughly 670 repertoires, and roughly 11 million of these chains were shared by at least two donors. A nearest-neighbor algorithm error-corrected the raw reads and collapsed the reads into unique sequences, merging closely related sequences to remove PCR and sequencing errors. V, D and J gene segments were assigned by aligning CDR3 sequences to IMGT reference sequences. Each retained sequence needed at least a six-nucleotide match to both a V gene segment and a J gene segment. A rearrangement counted as productive if the CDR3 had no stop codons and remained in frame with V and J, and every other rearrangement counted as non-productive. Following IMGT convention, CDR3 was defined as the stretch from the second conserved V-encoded cysteine to the conserved J-encoded phenylalanine. Sequences without an unambiguous match to a single V gene segment were excluded from the earlier analysis of about 600 of the donors. In an earlier analysis of approximately 560 of the donors, a V segment was called functional when productive rearrangements were above 56.7%, and segregating when the standard deviation between donors exceeded 5%. To diagnose cytomegalovirus status from the catalog of TCR beta chain sequences, a statistical classification framework was built. In a later analysis, V and J genes were assigned by comparing TCR nucleotide sequences against IMGT/GENE-DB human TR gene sequences. In a later analysis, CDR3 sequences and most-parsimonious VDJ recombination scenarios were assigned using the TCRdist pipeline. In a later analysis, every TCR beta chain was defined by the combination of its CDR3 amino acid sequence and its V-gene family, and reads without a unique V-gene family were dropped. In a later analysis, approximately 640 highly shared, low-generation-probability nucleotide sequences were removed to address suspected cross-contamination and a sequencing artifact. For each public chain, a later analysis derived a clonal expansion index from normalized ranks of inferred template counts within each repertoire. A later analysis computed generation probabilities with a VDJ recombination model fitted to out-of-frame rearrangements, and checked the results against IGoR. In a later analysis, hypergeometric tests were used to score TCR-TCR, TCR-HLA and TCR-CMV co-occurrence, with a repertoire-size bias correction applied to TCR pairs. To estimate false discovery rates, a later analysis permuted the HLA or CMV assignments 20 times. In a later analysis, co-occurring TCRs were grouped using DBSCAN, and TCRdist sequence similarity was added for clustering within HLA-allele-positive subsets. Co-occurrence clustering excluded repertoires with fewer than 30,000 or more than 120,000 public chains, plus five with anomalous nucleotide sharing. TCRdb provides this immuneACCESS table in a form limited to in-frame rearrangements. Some clones are lacking; in checked studies, under half of them reflect an unresolved V gene, and why the rest are absent is not known. V and J calls and clone size are as listed in that table; D and trimming were resolved from the DNA. The sample data list roughly 200,000 clones, and 79% of these were observed just once. Under 2% of the sample is taken by the ten largest.

The sequence is built from TRBV11-2 and TRBJ2-7, and TRBD1 aligns with 7 junction nucleotides. Sequencing used PBMCs. The origin of this receptor is a girl aged 5 to 17 in good health and CMV-seropositive. The DNA sequence is TGTGCCAGCAGCTTGACAGGGTTTTACGAGCAGTACTTC. It encodes CASSLTGFYEQYF.